Sequencing of this TCR beta chain was carried out in a study of cytomegalovirus exposure and HLA in healthy donors. Comments on this clone: Its target is not known.

V lost 8 bases, J lost 4 bases, and 4 bases stayed unmatched. Looked up from germline, CDR1 is ENHRY and CDR2 is SYGVKD. CDR3 length equals 13 residues. With 60 Vbeta and 13 Jbeta primers, the PCR was carried out. Measured with immunoSEQ multiplex PCR; TCRdb has only the in-frame clones, and not every one. The table has some 180,000 clones, 65% to 85% seen once. Study-level findings and limits: A later analysis linked a missense DCLRE1C variant to TCR beta V- and J-gene trimming.

Sequences were obtained from PBMCs. This TCR was recovered from a female donor in good health and CMV-seronegative. This rearrangement joins TRBV10-3 to TRBJ2-7; 11 nucleotides agree with TRBD2. CDR3 amino acids: CAIGGLAVYEQYF. CDR3 coding DNA: TGTGCCATCGGGGGACTAGCGGTATACGAGCAGTACTTC.